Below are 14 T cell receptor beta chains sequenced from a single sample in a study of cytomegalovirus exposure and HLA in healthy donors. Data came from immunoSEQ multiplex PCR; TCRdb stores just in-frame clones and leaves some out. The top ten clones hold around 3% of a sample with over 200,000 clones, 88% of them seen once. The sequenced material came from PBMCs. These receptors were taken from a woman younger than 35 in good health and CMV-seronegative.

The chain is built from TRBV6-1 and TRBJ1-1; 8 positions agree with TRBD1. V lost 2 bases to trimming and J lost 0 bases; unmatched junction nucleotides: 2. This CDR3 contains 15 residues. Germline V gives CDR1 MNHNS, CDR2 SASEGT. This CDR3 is CASSERTGMNTEAFF. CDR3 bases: TGTGCCAGCAGTGAACGGACAGGGATGAACACTGAAGCTTTCTTT.

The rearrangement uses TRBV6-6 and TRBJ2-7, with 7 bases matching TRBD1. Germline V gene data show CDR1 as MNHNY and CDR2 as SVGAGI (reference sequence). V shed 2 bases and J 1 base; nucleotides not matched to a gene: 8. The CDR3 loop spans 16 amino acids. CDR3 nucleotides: TGTGCCAGCAGTTACGACGAGGGGGCTCGGTCCTACGAGCAGTACTTC. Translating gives CASSYDEGARSYEQYF.

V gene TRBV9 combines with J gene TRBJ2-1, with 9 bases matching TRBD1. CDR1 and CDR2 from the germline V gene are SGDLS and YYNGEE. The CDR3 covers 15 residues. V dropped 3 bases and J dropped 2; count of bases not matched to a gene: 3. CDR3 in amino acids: CASSGGQGTYNEQFF. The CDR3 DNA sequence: TGTGCCAGCAGCGGGGGACAGGGTACCTACAATGAGCAGTTCTTC.

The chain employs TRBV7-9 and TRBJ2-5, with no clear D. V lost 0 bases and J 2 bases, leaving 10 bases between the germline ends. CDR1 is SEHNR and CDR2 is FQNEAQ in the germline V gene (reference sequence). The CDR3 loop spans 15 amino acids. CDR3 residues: CASSLAEYKQETQYF. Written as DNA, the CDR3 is TGTGCCAGCAGCTTAGCGGAGTACAAGCAAGAGACCCAGTACTTC.

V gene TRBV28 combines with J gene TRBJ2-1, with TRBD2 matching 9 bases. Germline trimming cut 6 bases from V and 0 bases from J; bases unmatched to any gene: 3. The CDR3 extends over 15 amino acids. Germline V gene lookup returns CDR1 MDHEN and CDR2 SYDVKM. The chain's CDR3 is CASRSSGGSYNEQFF. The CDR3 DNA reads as TGTGCCAGCAGGAGTAGCGGGGGCTCCTACAATGAGCAGTTCTTC.

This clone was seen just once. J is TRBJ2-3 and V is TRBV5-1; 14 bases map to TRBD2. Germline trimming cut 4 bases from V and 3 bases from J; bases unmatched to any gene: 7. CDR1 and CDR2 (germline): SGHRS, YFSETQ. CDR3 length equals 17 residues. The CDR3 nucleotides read TGCGCCAGCAGCCCTACTGGGACTAGCGGGAGAACAGATACGCAGTATTTT. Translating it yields CASSPTGTSGRTDTQYF. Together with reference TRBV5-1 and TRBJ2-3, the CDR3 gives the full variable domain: KAGVTQTPRYLIKTRGQQVTLSCSPISGHRSVSWYQQTPGQGLQFLFEYFSETQRNKGNFPGRFSGRQFSNSRSEMNVSTLELGDSALYLCASSPTGTSGRTDTQYFGPGTRLTVL.

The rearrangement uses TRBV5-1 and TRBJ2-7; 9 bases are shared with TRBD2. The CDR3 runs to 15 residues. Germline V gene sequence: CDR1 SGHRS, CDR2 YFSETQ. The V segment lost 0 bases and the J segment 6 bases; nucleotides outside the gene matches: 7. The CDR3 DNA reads TGCGCCAGCAGCTTGGGTGTAGCGGGAGAATCCGAGCAGTACTTC. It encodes CASSLGVAGESEQYF.

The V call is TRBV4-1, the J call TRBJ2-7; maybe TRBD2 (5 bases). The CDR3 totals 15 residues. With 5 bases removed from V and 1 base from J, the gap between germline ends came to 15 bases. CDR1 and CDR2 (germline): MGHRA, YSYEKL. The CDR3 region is CASSFASDSSYEQYF. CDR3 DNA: TGCGCCAGCAGCTTTGCGTCGGACTCGTCCTACGAGCAGTACTTC.

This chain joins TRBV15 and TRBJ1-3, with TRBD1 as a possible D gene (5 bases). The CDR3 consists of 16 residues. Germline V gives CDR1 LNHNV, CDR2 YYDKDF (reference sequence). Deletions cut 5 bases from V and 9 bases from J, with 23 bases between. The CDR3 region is CATSPLPSGKRATIYF. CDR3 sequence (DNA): TGTGCCACCAGCCCATTACCCTCAGGGAAACGAGCCACCATATATTTT.

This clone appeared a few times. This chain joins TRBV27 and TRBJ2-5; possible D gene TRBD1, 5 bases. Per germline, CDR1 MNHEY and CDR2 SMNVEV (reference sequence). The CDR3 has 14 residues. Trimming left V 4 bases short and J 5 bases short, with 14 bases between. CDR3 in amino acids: CASSSLTASETQYF. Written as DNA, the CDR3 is TGTGCCAGCAGTTCCCTGACAGCCTCGGAGACCCAGTACTTC.

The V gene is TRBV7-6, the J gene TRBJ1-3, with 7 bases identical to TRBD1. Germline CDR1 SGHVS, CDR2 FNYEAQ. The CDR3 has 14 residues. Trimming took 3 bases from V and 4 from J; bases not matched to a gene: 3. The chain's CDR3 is CASSLTGIGNTIYF. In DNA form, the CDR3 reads TGTGCCAGCAGCTTGACAGGGATCGGAAACACCATATATTTT.

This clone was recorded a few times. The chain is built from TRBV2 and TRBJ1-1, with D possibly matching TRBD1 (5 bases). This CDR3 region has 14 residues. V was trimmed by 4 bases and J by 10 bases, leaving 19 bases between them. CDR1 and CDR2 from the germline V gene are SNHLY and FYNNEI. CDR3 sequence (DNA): TGTGCCAGCAGTGTAATCGGGGGAGGGTCGGTAGCTTTCTTT. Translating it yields CASSVIGGGSVAFF.

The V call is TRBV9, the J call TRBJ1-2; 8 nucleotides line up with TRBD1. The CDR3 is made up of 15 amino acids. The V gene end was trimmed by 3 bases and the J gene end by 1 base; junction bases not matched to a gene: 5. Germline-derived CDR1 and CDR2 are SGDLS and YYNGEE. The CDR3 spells CASSAGGSLNYGYTF. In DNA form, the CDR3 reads TGTGCCAGCAGCGCAGGGGGCTCCCTTAACTATGGCTACACCTTC.

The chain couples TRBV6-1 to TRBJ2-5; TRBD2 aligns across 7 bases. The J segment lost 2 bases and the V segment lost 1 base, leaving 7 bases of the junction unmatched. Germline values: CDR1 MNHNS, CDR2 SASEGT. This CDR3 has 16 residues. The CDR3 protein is CASSEVWGGRQETQYF. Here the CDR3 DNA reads TGTGCCAGCAGTGAAGTATGGGGGGGTCGGCAAGAGACCCAGTACTTC.